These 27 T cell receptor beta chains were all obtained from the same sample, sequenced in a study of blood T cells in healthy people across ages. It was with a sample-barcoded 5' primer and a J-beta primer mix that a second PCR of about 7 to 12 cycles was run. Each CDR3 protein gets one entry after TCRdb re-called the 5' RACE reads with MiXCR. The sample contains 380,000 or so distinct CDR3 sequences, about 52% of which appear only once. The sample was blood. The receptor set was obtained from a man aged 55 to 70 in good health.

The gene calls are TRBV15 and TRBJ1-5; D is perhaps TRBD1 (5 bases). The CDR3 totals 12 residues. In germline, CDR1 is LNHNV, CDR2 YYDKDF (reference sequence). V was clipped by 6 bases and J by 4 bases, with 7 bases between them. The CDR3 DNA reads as TGTGCCACCAGAGGGGCGAATCAGCCCCAGCATTTT. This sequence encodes CATRGANQPQHF.

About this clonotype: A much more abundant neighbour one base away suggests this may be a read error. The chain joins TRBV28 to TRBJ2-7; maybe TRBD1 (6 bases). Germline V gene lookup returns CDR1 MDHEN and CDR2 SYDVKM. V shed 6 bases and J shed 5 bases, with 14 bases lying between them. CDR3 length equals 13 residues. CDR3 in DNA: TGTGCCAGCAGAGTCAGGGGCGGGCACGAGCAGTACTTC. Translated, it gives CASRVRGGHEQYF.

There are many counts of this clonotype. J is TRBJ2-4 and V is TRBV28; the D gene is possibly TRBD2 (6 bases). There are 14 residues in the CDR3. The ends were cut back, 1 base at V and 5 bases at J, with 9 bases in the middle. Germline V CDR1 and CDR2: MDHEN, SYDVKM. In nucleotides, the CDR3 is TGTGCCAGCAGTTTATCGGAGGGGCAAAACATTCAGTACTTC. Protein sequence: CASSLSEGQNIQYF.

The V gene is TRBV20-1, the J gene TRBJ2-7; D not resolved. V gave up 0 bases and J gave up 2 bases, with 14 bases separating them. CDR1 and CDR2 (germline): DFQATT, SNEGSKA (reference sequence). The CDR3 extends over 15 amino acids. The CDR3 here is CSARDNSKGTYEQYF. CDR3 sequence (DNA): TGCAGTGCTAGAGATAACAGCAAAGGGACCTACGAGCAGTACTTC.

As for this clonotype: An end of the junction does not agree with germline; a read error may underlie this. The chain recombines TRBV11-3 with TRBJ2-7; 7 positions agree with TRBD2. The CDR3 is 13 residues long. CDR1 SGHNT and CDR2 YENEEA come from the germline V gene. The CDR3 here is CASILGGRAQQYF. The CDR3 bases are TGTGCCAGCATCTTAGGCGGGAGAGCCCAGCAGTACTTC.

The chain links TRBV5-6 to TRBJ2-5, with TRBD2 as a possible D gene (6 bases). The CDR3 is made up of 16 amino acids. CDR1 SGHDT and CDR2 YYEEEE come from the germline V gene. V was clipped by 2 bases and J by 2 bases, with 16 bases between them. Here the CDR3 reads CASSFEEGLDQETQYF. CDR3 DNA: TGTGCCAGCAGCTTTGAGGAGGGCCTCGATCAAGAGACCCAGTACTTC.

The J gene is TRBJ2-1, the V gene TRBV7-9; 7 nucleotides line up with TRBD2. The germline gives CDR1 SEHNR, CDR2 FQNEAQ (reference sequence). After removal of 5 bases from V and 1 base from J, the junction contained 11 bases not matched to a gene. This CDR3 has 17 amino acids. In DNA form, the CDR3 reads TGTGCCAGCAGCCCGGCCTCTTCCGGGGGGTCCTACAATGAGCAGTTCTTC. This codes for CASSPASSGGSYNEQFF. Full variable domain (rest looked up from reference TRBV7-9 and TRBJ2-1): DTGVSQNPRHKITKRGQNVTFRCDPISEHNRLYWYRQTLGQGPEFLTYFQNEAQLEKSRLLSDRFSAERPKGSFSTLEIQRTEQGDSAMYLCASSPASSGGSYNEQFFGPGTRLTVL.

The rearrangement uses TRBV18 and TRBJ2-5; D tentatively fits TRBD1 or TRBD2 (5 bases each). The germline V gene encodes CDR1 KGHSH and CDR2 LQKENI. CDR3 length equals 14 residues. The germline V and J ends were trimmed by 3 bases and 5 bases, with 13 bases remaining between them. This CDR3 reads CASSPGASRETQYF. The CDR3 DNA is TGTGCCAGCTCACCCGGGGCCTCCCGGGAGACCCAGTACTTC.

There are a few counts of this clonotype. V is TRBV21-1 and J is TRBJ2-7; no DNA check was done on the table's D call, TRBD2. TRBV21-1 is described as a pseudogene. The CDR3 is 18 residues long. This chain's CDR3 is CASSPKTSGASSSYEQYF. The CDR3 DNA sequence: TGTGCCAGCAGCCCAAAGACTAGCGGGGCAAGCAGCTCCTACGAGCAGTACTTC.

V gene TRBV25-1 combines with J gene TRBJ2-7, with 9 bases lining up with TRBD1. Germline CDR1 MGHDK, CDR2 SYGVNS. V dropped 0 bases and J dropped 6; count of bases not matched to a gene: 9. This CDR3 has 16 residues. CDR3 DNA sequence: TGTGCCAGCAGTGAATATCTAGGGGACAGGGTAAGCGAGCAGTACTTC. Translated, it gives CASSEYLGDRVSEQYF.

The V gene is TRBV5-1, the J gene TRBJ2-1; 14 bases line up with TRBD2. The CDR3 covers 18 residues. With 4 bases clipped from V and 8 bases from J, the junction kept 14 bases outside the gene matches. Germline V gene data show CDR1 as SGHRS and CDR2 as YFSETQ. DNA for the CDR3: TGCGCCAGCAGCGCGCTGGGGACTAGCGGGAGAAGAGTCGATGAGCAGTTCTTC. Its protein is CASSALGTSGRRVDEQFF.

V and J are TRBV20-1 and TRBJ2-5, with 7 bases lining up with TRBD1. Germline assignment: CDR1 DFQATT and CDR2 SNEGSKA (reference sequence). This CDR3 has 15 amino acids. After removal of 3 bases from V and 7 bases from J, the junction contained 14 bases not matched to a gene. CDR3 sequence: CSARATGSRGWTQYF. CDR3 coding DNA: TGCAGTGCTAGGGCGACAGGGTCGAGAGGGTGGACCCAGTACTTC.

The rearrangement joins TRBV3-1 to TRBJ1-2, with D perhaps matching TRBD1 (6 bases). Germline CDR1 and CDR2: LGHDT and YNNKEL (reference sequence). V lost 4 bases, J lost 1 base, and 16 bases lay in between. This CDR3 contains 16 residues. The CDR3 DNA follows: TGTGCCAGCAGCCCGAGTCGGACAGCGATTAACTATGGCTACACCTTC. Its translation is CASSPSRTAINYGYTF.

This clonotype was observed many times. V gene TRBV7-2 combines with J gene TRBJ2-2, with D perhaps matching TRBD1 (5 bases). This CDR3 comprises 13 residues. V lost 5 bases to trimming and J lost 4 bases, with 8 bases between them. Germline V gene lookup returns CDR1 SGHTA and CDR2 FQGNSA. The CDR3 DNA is TGTGCCAGCAGCATGACAGTCACCGGGGAGCTGTTTTTT. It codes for CASSMTVTGELFF.

The CDR3, as DNA: TGTGCCAGCAGCCAAGTAGGGGTTGGGACTGAAGCTTTCTTT. Translated, it gives CASSQVGVGTEAFF. The chain recombines TRBV3-1 with TRBJ1-1, with D tentatively TRBD1 (5 bases). From germline, CDR1 is LGHDT and CDR2 YNNKEL (reference sequence). V lost 1 base and J 5 bases, leaving 11 bases between the germline ends. This CDR3 region has 14 residues.

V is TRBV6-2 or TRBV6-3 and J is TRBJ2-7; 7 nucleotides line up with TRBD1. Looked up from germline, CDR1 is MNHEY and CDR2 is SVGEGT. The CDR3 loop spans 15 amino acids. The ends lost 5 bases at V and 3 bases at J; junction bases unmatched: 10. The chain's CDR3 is CASSADRSPIYEQYF. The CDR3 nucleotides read TGTGCCAGCAGTGCGGACAGGTCGCCGATCTACGAGCAGTACTTC.

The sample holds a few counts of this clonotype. Here the CDR3 DNA reads TGCAGCGTTGGAAGACTAGAGGACTCCTACGAGCAGTACTTC. Protein: CSVGRLEDSYEQYF. The chain employs TRBV29-1 and TRBJ2-7; tentatively, D is TRBD2 (6 bases). Per germline, CDR1 SQVTM and CDR2 ANQGSEA. The CDR3 runs 14 residues. Trimming took off 4 bases at V and 0 bases at J, with 13 bases between the two ends.

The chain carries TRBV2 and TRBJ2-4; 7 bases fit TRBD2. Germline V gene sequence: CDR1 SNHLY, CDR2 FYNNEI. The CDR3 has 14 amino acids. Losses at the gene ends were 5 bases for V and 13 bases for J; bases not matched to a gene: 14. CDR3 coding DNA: TGTGCCAGCAGTTACTATGATGGGGGGGGGGAGCAGTACTTC. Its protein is CASSYYDGGGEQYF.

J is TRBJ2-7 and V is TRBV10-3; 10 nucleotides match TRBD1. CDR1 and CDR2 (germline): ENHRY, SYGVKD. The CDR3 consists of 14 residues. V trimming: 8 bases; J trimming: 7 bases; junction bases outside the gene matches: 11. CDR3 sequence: CAIGGGTGDLEQYF. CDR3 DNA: TGTGCCATCGGGGGGGGGACAGGGGACCTGGAGCAGTACTTC.

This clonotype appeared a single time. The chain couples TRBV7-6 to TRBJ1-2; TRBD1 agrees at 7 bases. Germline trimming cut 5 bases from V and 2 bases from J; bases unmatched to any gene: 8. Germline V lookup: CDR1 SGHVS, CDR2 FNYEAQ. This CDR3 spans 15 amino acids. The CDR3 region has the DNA TGTGCCAGCAGCGCCGACAGGGTCTTCAACTATGGCTACACCTTC. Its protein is CASSADRVFNYGYTF.

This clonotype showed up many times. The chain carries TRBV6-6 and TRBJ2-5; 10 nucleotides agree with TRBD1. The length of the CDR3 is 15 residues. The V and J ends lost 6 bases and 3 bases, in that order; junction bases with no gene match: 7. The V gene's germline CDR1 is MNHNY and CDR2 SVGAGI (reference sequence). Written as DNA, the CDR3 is TGTGCCAGCAGACCGGGACAGGGGTGGGAAGAGACCCAGTACTTC. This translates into CASRPGQGWEETQYF.

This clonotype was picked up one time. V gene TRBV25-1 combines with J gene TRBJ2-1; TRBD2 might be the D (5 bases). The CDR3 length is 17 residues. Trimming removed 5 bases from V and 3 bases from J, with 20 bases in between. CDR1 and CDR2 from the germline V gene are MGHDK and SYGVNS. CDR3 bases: TGTGCCAGCAGTCCTCAGGAGCGGAAGTCGGGCTACAATGAGCAGTTCTTC. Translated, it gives CASSPQERKSGYNEQFF.

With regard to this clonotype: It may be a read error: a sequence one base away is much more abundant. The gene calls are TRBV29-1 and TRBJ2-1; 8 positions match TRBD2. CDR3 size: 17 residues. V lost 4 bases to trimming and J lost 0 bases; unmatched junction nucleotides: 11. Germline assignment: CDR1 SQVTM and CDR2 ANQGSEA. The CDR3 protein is CSVVGSGVTSSYNEQFF. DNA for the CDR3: TGCAGCGTTGTAGGTAGCGGGGTTACGAGCTCCTACAATGAGCAGTTCTTC.

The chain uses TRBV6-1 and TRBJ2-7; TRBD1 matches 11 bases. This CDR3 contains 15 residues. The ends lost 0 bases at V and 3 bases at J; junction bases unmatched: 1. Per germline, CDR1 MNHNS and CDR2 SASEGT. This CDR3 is CASSEAGTGGYEQYF. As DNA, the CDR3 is TGTGCCAGCAGTGAAGCGGGGACAGGGGGCTACGAGCAGTACTTC.

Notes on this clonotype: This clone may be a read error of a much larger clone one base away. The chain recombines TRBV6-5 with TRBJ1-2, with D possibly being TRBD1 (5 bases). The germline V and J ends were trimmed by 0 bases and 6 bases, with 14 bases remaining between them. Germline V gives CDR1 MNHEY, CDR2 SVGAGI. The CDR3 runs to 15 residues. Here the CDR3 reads CASSYSREGKDGYTF. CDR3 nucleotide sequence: TGTGCCAGCAGTTACTCTAGAGAGGGGAAGGATGGCTACACCTTC.

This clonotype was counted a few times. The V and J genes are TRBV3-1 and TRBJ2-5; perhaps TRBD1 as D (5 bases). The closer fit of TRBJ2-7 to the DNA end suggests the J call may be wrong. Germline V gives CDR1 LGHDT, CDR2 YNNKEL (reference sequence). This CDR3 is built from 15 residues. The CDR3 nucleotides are TGTGCCAGCAGCCAAGAAAGCAGGGCCCAACACGAGCAGTACTTC. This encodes CASSQESRAQHEQYF.

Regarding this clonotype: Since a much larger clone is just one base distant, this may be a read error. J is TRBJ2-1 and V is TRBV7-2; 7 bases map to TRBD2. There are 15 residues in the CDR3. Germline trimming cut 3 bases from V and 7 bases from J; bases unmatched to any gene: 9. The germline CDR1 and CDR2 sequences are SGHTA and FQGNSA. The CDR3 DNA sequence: TGTGCCAGCAGCTTGACTAGCAGGAGAAAGAATGAGCAGTTCTTC. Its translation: CASSLTSRRKNEQFF.